Below, one T cell receptor (beta chain) is given with its context. V shed 4 bases, J shed 6 bases, and the junction held 8 bases outside the gene matches. Germline V gene sequence: CDR1 ENHRY, CDR2 SYGVKD. The CDR3 is 15 amino acids. The data originate from a study of blood T cell repertoires in COVID-19. About the study: Spain, Italy and the United States supplied samples that represented acute and convalescent COVID-19. PBMCs, B-cell-depleted T cells, or T cells provided the cDNA or gDNA that made up the material.

Profiling relied on immunoSEQ multiplex PCR, and the TCRdb table lists in-frame clones only, not all of them. The profile shows some 250,000 clones, 81% of them singletons. Sequencing was done on a sample of peripheral blood. The chain links TRBV10-3 to TRBJ2-3, with 9 bases fitting TRBD2. The TCR sequence derives from a woman aged 55-70 years with active or convalescent COVID-19. CDR3 protein: CAISGSAGGEDTQYF. For the CDR3, the DNA is TGTGCCATCAGTGGCTCAGCGGGGGGCGAGGATACGCAGTATTTT.